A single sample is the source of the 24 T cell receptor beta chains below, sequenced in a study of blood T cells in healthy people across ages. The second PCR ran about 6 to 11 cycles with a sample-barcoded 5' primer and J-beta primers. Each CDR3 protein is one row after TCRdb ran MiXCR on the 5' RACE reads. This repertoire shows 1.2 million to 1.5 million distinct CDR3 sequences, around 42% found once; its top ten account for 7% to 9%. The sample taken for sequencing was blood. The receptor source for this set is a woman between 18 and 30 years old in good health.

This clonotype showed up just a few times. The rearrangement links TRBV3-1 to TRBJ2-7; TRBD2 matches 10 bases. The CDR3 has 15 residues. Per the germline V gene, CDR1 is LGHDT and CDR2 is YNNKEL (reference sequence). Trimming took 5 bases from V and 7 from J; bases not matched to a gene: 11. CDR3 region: CASSALAGVLGEQYF. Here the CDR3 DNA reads TGTGCCAGCAGCGCCCTAGCGGGAGTTCTGGGAGAGCAGTACTTC.

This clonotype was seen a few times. The CDR3 loop reads CASSEAGPQETQYF. In DNA, the CDR3 is TGTGCCAGCAGTGAGGCGGGACCCCAAGAGACCCAGTACTTC. The V gene is TRBV2, the J gene TRBJ2-5, with TRBD2 as a possible D gene (6 bases). Deletions cut 3 bases from V and 1 base from J, with 9 bases between. CDR3 length equals 14 residues. Per the germline V gene, CDR1 is SNHLY and CDR2 is FYNNEI.

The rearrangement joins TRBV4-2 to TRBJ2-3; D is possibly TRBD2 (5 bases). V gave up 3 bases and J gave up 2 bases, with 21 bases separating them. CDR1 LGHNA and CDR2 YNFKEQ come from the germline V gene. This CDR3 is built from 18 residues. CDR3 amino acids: CASSQDPSPQLNTDTQYF. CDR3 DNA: TGTGCCAGCAGCCAGGATCCTAGCCCTCAGCTTAACACAGATACGCAGTATTTT.

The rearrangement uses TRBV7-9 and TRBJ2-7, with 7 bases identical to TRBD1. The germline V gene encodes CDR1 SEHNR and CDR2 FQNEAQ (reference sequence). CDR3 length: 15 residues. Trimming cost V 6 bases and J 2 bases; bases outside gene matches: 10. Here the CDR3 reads CASRSDRGTAYEQYF. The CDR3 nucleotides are TGTGCCAGCAGATCCGATCGTGGGACAGCCTACGAGCAGTACTTC. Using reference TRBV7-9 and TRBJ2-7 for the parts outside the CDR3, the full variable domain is DTGVSQNPRHKITKRGQNVTFRCDPISEHNRLYWYRQTLGQGPEFLTYFQNEAQLEKSRLLSDRFSAERPKGSFSTLEIQRTEQGDSAMYLCASRSDRGTAYEQYFGPGTRLTVT.

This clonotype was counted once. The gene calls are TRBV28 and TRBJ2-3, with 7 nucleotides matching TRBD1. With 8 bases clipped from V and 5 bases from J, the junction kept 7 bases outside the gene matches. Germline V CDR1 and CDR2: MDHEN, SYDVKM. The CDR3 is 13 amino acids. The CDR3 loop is CASQTGPVDTQYF. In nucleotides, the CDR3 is TGTGCCAGCCAGACAGGGCCTGTAGATACGCAGTATTTT.

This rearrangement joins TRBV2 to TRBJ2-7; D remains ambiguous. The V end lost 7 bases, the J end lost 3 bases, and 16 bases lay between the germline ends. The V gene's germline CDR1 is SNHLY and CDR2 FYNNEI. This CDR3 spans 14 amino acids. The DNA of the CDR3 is TGTGCCAGCACGGTGGCCCCCATCGACTACGAGCAGTACTTC. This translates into CASTVAPIDYEQYF. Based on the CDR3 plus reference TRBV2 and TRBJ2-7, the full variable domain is EPEVTQTPSHQVTQMGQEVILRCVPISNHLYFYWYRQILGQKVEFLVSFYNNEISEKSEIFDDQFSVERPDGSNFTLKIRSTKLEDSAMYFCASTVAPIDYEQYFGPGTRLTVT.

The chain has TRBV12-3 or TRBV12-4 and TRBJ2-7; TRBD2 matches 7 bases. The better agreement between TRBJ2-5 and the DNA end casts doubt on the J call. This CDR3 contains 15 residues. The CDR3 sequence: CASSLEVAGVGTQYF. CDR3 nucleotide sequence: TGTGCCAGCAGTTTAGAAGTCGCGGGAGTAGGGACCCAGTACTTC.

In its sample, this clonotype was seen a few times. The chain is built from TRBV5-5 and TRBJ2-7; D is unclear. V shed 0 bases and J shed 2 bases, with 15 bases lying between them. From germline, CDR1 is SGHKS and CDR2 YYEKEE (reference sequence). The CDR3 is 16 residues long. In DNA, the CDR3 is TGTGCCAGCAGCTTGGATTTAGTAATTGGGGCCTACGAGCAGTACTTC. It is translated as CASSLDLVIGAYEQYF.

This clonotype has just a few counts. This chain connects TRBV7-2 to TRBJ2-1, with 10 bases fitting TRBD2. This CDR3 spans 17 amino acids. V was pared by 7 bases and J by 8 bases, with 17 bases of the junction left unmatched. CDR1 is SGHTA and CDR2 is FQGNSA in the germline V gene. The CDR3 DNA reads TGTGCCAGCACCCTGTCACTAGCGGGAACCATTGGGGATGAGCAGTTCTTC. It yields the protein CASTLSLAGTIGDEQFF.

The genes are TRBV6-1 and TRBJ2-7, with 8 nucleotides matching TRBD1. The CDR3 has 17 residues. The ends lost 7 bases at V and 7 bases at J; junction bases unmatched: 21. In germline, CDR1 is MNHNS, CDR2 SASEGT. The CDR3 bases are TGTGCCAGCAATAAACCAGGGGGCAAAAGCTCCTACAATGAGCAGTACTTC. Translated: CASNKPGGKSSYNEQYF.

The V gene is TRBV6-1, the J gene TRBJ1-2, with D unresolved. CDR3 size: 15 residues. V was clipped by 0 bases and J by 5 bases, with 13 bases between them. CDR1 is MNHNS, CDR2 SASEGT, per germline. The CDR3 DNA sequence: TGTGCCAGCAGTGAAGCGGGCAGCCCGGGGTATGGCTACACCTTC. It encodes CASSEAGSPGYGYTF.

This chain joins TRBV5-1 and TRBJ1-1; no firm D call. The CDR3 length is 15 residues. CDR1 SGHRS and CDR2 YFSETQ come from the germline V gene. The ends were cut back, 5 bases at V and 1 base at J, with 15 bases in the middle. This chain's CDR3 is CASSVEPSGNTEAFF. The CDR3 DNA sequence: TGCGCCAGCAGTGTGGAGCCGTCAGGGAACACTGAAGCTTTCTTT. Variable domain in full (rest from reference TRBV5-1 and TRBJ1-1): KAGVTQTPRYLIKTRGQQVTLSCSPISGHRSVSWYQQTPGQGLQFLFEYFSETQRNKGNFPGRFSGRQFSNSRSEMNVSTLELGDSALYLCASSVEPSGNTEAFFGQGTRLTVV.

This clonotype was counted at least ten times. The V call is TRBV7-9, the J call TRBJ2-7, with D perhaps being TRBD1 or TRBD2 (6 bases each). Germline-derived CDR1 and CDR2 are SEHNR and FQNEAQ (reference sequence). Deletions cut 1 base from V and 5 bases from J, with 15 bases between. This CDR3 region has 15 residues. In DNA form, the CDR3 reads TGTGCCAGCAGCTTAGAGGGGGGACGAGGGAACGAGCAGTACTTC. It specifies CASSLEGGRGNEQYF. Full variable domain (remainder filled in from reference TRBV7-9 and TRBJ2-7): DTGVSQNPRHKITKRGQNVTFRCDPISEHNRLYWYRQTLGQGPEFLTYFQNEAQLEKSRLLSDRFSAERPKGSFSTLEIQRTEQGDSAMYLCASSLEGGRGNEQYFGPGTRLTVT.

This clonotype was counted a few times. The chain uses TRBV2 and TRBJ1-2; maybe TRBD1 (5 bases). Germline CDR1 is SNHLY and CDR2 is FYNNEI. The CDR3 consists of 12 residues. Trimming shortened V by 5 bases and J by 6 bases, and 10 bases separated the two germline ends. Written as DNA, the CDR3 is TGTGCCAGCAGTATAGGCAGGGATGGCTACACCTTC. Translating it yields CASSIGRDGYTF.

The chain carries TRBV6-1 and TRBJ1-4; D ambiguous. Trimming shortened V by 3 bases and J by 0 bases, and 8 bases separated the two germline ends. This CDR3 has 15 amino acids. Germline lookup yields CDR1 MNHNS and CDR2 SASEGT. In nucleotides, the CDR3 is TGTGCCAGCAGTGACGGGTTTGCAACTAATGAAAAACTGTTTTTT. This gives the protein CASSDGFATNEKLFF.

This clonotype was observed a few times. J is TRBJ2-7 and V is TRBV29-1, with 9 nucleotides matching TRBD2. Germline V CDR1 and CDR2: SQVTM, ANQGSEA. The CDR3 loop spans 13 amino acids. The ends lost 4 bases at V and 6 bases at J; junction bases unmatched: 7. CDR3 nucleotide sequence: TGCAGCGTTGTGCGGGAGGGCGTTGGCGAGCAGTACTTC. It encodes CSVVREGVGEQYF.

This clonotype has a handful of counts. Here the CDR3 DNA reads TGTGCCATCAAATGGGGAAGCACAGATACGCAGTATTTT. It codes for CAIKWGSTDTQYF. The V call is TRBV10-3, the J call TRBJ2-3; D is unclear. This CDR3 is built from 13 residues. Germline CDR1 and CDR2: ENHRY and SYGVKD. Between the trimmed V and J ends, which lost 7 bases and 0 bases, there was a span of 8 bases.

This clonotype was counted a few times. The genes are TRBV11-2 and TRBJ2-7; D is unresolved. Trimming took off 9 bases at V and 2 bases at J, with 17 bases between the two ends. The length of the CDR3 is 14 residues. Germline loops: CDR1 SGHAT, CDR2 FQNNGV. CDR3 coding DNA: TGTGCCAGTTGCCCGGGTCCACACACCTACGAGCAGTACTTC. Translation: CASCPGPHTYEQYF.

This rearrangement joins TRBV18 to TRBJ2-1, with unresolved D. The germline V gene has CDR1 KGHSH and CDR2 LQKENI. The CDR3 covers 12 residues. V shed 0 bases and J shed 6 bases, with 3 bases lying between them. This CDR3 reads CASSPPVNEQFF. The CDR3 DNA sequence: TGTGCCAGCTCACCACCCGTCAATGAGCAGTTCTTC.

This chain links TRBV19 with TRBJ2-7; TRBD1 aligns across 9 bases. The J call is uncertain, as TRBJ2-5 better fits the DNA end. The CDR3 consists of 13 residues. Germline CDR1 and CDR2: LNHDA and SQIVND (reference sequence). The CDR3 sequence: CATTTGGPETQYF. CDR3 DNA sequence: TGTGCCACCACCACAGGGGGCCCGGAGACCCAGTACTTC.

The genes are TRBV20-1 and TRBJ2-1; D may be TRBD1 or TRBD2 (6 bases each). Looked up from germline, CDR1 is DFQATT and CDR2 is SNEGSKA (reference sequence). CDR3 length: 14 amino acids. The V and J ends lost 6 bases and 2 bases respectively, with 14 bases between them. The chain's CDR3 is CSARGAGTYNEQFF. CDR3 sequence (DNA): TGCAGTGCCAGGGGCGCGGGAACCTACAATGAGCAGTTCTTC.

CDR3: CASSRGLLAGGRETQYF. DNA for the CDR3: TGTGCCAGCAGCCGGGGTCTCTTAGCGGGAGGTAGAGAGACCCAGTACTTC. The gene calls are TRBV3-1 and TRBJ2-5, with TRBD2 identical over 10 bases. Losses at the gene ends were 4 bases for V and 4 bases for J; bases not matched to a gene: 12. Germline V gene lookup returns CDR1 LGHDT and CDR2 YNNKEL (reference sequence). This CDR3 contains 17 residues.

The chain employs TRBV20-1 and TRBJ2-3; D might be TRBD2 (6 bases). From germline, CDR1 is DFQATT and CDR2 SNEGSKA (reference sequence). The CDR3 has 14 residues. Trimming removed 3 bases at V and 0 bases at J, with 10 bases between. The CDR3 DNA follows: TGCAGTGCTAGCCGGGACTTAAGCACAGATACGCAGTATTTT. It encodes CSASRDLSTDTQYF.

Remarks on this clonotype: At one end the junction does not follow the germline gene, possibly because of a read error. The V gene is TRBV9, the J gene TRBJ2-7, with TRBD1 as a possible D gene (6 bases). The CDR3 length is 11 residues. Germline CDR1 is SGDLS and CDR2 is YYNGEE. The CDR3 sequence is CVSKGVREQYF. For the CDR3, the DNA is TGTGTCAGCAAGGGGGTTAGGGAGCAGTACTTC.